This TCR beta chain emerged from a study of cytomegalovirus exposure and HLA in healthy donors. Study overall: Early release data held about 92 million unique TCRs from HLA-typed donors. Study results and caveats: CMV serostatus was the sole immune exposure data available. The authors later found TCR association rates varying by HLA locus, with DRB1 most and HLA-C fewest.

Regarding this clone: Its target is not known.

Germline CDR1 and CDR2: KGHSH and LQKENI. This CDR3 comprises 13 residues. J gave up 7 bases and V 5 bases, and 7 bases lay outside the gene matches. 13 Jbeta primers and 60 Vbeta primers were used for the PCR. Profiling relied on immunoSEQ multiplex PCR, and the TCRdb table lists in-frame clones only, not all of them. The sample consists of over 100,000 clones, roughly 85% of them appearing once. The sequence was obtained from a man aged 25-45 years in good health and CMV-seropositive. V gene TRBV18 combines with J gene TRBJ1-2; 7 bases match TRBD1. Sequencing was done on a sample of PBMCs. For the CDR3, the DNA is TGTGCCAGCTCATCGGGACAGTCGGGTGGCTACACCTTC. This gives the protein CASSSGQSGGYTF.